Detailed here is one TCR beta chain. Its antigen is currently unknown. The read terminates 3 residues ahead of where the CDR3 ends, so the germline J gene completes it. Clones were sequenced by immunoSEQ multiplex PCR, and TCRdb holds only the in-frame ones, with some missing. The table counts roughly 25,000 clones; around 4% lies in the top ten. This sample stems from a study of Tregs in tolerant kidney transplant recipients. Findings and caveats of the study: In tolerant patients, donor-specific Tregs outgrew total Tregs, suggesting antigen-driven expansion. Biological reproducibility was not directly addressed, but technical replication error appeared minimal.

The nonmyeloablative bone marrow transplants came from related graft donors, with transient mixed chimerism. This CDR3 comprises 15 residues. The germline V gene encodes CDR1 SGHVS and CDR2 FNYEAQ. V dropped 8 bases and J dropped 3 bases, with 20 bases sitting between them. This chain connects TRBV7-6 to TRBJ2-7; TRBD1 might be the D (5 bases). The TCR was taken from a human patient who received a combined kidney and bone marrow transplant. Part of the T cells may come from the graft donor. The sequences come from CD4+ T cells from blood (PBMCs), collected 6 months after the transplant. CDR3 bases read: TGTGCCAGCGGTTCCCGGGTAGGGGCCCTCTACGAG. This gives the protein CASGSRVGALYE. The whole CDR3 protein is CASGSRVGALYEQYF.